The 14 T cell receptor beta chains below all came from one sample that was sequenced in a study of a mutant IDH1 vaccine in newly diagnosed glioma. Regarding time point: week 47, end of study. In the vaccine, a single dose held 300 ug of the mutant IDH1 20-mer peptide, along with topical imiquimod. These TCRs' antigens remain unknown. Produced via immunoSEQ multiplex PCR; TCRdb's table is partial and in-frame only. The sample yields some 35,000 clones, 75% seen once. Source: PBMCs, taken from a glioma patient whose treatment included an IDH1 peptide vaccine. Receptors were obtained from a man in his forties with glioma.

The chain carries TRBV6-6 and TRBJ1-4; 8 bases are a match to TRBD1. The J segment lost 5 bases and the V segment lost 2 bases, leaving 4 bases of the junction unmatched. Germline values: CDR1 MNHNY, CDR2 SVGAGI (reference sequence). The CDR3 totals 15 residues. DNA for the CDR3: TGTGCCAGCAGTTACGCAGGGGGCGGCAATGAAAAACTGTTTTTT. Translating it yields CASSYAGGGNEKLFF.

The chain links TRBV11-2 to TRBJ1-2; D is ambiguous. The CDR3 contains 14 residues. CDR1 SGHAT and CDR2 FQNNGV come from the germline V gene. Trimming cost V 1 base and J 2 bases, with 8 bases left between them. The CDR3 DNA is TGTGCCAGCAGCTTAGGGTTGCCGAACTATGGCTACACCTTC. This translates into CASSLGLPNYGYTF.

This chain uses TRBV7-2 with TRBJ2-7, with 10 bases matching TRBD1. The CDR3 covers 14 residues. The germline gives CDR1 SGHTA, CDR2 FQGNSA. V dropped 1 base and J dropped 4; count of bases not matched to a gene: 1. CDR3 sequence: CASSLGQGAYEQYF. DNA for the CDR3: TGTGCCAGCAGCTTAGGACAGGGGGCGTACGAGCAGTACTTC. Full variable domain (remainder filled in from reference TRBV7-2 and TRBJ2-7): GAGVSQSPSNKVTEKGKDVELRCDPISGHTALYWYRQSLGQGLEFLIYFQGNSAPDKSGLPSDRFSAERTGGSVSTLTIQRTQQEDSAVYLCASSLGQGAYEQYFGPGTRLTVT.

This clone has more than one count but fewer than ten. The rearrangement uses TRBV11-2 and TRBJ1-5, with no clear D. The CDR3 runs 13 residues. Looked up from germline, CDR1 is SGHAT and CDR2 is FQNNGV. V dropped 3 bases and J dropped 2 bases, with 5 bases sitting between them. CDR3 nucleotides: TGTGCCAGCAGCTTTGGGGGCAATCAGCCCCAGCATTTT. It codes for CASSFGGNQPQHF.

This clone is labeled as medium-sized. The rearrangement links TRBV27 to TRBJ2-3; 11 bases are shared with TRBD2. CDR3 length: 20 amino acids. The germline V gene has CDR1 MNHEY and CDR2 SMNVEV (reference sequence). V was clipped by 3 bases and J by 4 bases; unmatched bases: 18. This CDR3 reads CASSFLALAGVGPLADTQYF. For the CDR3, the DNA is TGTGCCAGCAGTTTCCTCGCACTAGCGGGAGTCGGGCCTTTGGCAGATACGCAGTATTTT.

In this sample, this clone turned up a few times. The chain combines TRBV7-9 with TRBJ1-1, with D possibly being TRBD1 (6 bases). The CDR3 length is 16 residues. Germline V gene lookup returns CDR1 SEHNR and CDR2 FQNEAQ (reference sequence). Between the trimmed V and J ends, which lost 1 base and 0 bases, there was a span of 12 bases. The CDR3 DNA reads as TGTGCCAGCAGCTTAGTTGGGACACTCATGAACACTGAAGCTTTCTTT. It is translated as CASSLVGTLMNTEAFF. Full variable domain (outside the CDR3, taken from reference TRBV7-9 and TRBJ1-1): DTGVSQNPRHKITKRGQNVTFRCDPISEHNRLYWYRQTLGQGPEFLTYFQNEAQLEKSRLLSDRFSAERPKGSFSTLEIQRTEQGDSAMYLCASSLVGTLMNTEAFFGQGTRLTVV.

This CDR3 reads CASRSSYEQYF. CDR3 sequence (DNA): TGTGCCAGCAGGTCCTCCTACGAGCAGTACTTC. The genes are TRBV6-5 and TRBJ2-7; the D is unclear. The CDR3 has 11 residues. Trimming cost V 6 bases and J 0 bases, with 3 bases left between them. Germline V gene data show CDR1 as MNHEY and CDR2 as SVGAGI.

This chain uses TRBV6-1 with TRBJ2-5, with TRBD1 matching 7 bases. The DNA end lines up better with TRBJ2-7; the J call may be wrong. The CDR3 covers 14 residues. Germline values: CDR1 MNHNS, CDR2 SASEGT. CDR3 DNA: TGTGCCAGCAGTGCCCGGGACAGCGCCTACGAGCAGTACTTC. Translation: CASSARDSAYEQYF.

The sample holds one count of this clone. The chain recombines TRBV6-5 with TRBJ1-6, with TRBD1 matching 8 bases. CDR1 is MNHEY, CDR2 SVGAGI, per germline. The CDR3 loop spans 14 amino acids. After removal of 8 bases from V and 5 bases from J, the junction contained 5 bases not matched to a gene. In nucleotides, the CDR3 is TGTGCCAGCGGATTGGACAGGGATAATTCACCCCTCCACTTT. It translates to CASGLDRDNSPLHF.

CDR3 coding DNA: TGTGCCAGCAGCTTAGAACAGGGAATGTCCTACGAGCAGTACGTC. Encoded protein: CASSLEQGMSYEQYV. J is TRBJ2-7 and V is TRBV7-2; the D gene is possibly TRBD1 (6 bases). Germline V gives CDR1 SGHTA, CDR2 FQGNSA. V shed 1 base and J shed 1 base, with 11 bases lying between them. The CDR3 is 15 amino acids.

This chain uses TRBV29-1 with TRBJ2-2, with D tentatively TRBD2 (5 bases). Trimming stripped 7 bases from V and 8 bases from J, with 14 bases between. The CDR3 sequence is 12 residues long. CDR1 and CDR2 from the germline V gene are SQVTM and ANQGSEA. This CDR3 reads CSGGGSFGELFF. In DNA form, the CDR3 reads TGCAGCGGAGGAGGCTCTTTTGGGGAGCTGTTTTTT.

The chain combines TRBV5-1 with TRBJ2-2; 11 positions match TRBD2. The CDR3 is made up of 14 amino acids. J lost 3 bases, V lost 7 bases, and 2 bases had no gene match. In germline, CDR1 is SGHRS, CDR2 YFSETQ. The CDR3 coding sequence is TGCGCCAGCCAGGGACTAGCGGACACCGGGGAGCTGTTTTTT. It yields the protein CASQGLADTGELFF.

This clone has a handful of counts. J is TRBJ2-2 and V is TRBV6-4, with unresolved D. Germline-derived CDR1 and CDR2 are MRHNA and SNTAGT. The CDR3 runs to 13 residues. V was trimmed by 2 bases and J by 1 base, leaving 2 bases between them. CDR3 sequence: CASSDGNTGELFF. The DNA for the CDR3 is TGTGCCAGCAGTGACGGGAACACCGGGGAGCTGTTTTTT.

This sequence joins TRBV9 and TRBJ2-3; D remains ambiguous. Germline V lookup: CDR1 SGDLS, CDR2 YYNGEE. The CDR3 has 14 amino acids. Deletions cut 2 bases from V and 1 base from J, with 8 bases between. CDR3 sequence reads: CASSVVGRTDTQYF. The CDR3 DNA is TGTGCCAGCAGCGTGGTGGGCCGCACAGATACGCAGTATTTT.